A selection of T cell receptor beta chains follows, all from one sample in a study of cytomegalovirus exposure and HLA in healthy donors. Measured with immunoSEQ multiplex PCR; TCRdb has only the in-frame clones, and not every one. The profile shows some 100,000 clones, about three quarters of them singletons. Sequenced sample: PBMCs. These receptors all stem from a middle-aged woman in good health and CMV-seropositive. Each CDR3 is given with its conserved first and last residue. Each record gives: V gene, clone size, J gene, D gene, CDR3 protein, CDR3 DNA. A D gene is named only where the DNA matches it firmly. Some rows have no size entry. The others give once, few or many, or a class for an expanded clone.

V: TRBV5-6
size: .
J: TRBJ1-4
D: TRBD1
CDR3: CASSLLPQARTGKFF
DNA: TGTGCCAGCAGCCTGCTCCCCCAGGCACGGACAGGCAAGTTTTTT

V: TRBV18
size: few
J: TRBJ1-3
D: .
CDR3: CASDRDRSGNTIYF
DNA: TGTGCCAGCGACCGGGATCGCTCTGGAAACACCATATATTTT

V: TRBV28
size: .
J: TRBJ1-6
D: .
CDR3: CASGEQVNSPLHF
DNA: TGTGCCAGCGGGGAACAGGTTAATTCACCCCTCCACTTT

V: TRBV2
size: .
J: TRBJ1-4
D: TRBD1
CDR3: CASRDRGRRNEKLFF
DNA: TGTGCCAGCAGGGACAGGGGCAGGCGTAATGAAAAACTGTTTTTT

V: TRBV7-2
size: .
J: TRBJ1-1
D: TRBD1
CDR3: CASSPWTGQTEAFF
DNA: TGTGCCAGCAGCCCCTGGACAGGGCAGACTGAAGCTTTCTTT

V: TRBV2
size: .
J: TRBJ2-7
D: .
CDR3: CASVRGSAPYEQYF
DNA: TGTGCCAGCGTGCGGGGCTCCGCACCCTACGAGCAGTACTTC

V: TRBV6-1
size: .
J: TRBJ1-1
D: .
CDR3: CASSATGIGTEAFF
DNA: TGTGCCAGCAGCGCTACAGGGATTGGGACTGAAGCTTTCTTT

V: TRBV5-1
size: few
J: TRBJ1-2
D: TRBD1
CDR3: CASSLDDRATF
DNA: TGCGCCAGCAGCTTGGACGACAGGGCCACCTTC

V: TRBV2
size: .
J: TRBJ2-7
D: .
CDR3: CASTGFYEQYF
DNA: TGTGCCAGCACAGGGTTCTACGAGCAGTACTTC

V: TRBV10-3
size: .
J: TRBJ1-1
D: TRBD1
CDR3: CAISEYLQSGTGVAEAFF
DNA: TGTGCCATCAGTGAGTATCTCCAAAGCGGGACAGGGGTCGCTGAAGCTTTCTTT

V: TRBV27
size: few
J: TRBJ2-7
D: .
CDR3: CASSLRRGAAQRSYEQYF
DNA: TGTGCCAGCAGTTTACGCAGGGGGGCTGCCCAGAGGTCCTACGAGCAGTACTTC

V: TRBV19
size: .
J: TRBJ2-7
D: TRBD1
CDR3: CASRGTGTYEQYF
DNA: TGTGCCAGTAGGGGGACAGGGACCTACGAGCAGTACTTC

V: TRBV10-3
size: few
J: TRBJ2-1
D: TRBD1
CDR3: CAISDRDRGLDEQFF
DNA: TGTGCCATCAGTGACCGGGACAGGGGCCTGGATGAGCAGTTCTTC

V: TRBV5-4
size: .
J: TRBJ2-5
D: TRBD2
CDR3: CASSLAGGLAVQETQYF
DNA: TGTGCCAGCAGCTTGGCAGGGGGACTAGCGGTTCAAGAGACCCAGTACTTC

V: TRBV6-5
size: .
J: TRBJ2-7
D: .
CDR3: CASSYAGNSYEQYF
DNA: TGTGCCAGCAGTTATGCGGGGAACTCCTACGAGCAGTACTTC

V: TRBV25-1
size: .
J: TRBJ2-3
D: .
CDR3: CASSEYWTQYF
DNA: TGTGCCAGCAGTGAATACTGGACTCAGTATTTT

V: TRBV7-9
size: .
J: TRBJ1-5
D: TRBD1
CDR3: CASTRTGDNQPQHF
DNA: TGTGCCAGCACTCGGACAGGGGACAATCAGCCCCAGCATTTT

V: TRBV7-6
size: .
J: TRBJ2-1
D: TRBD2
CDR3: CASSLAPAGGTYNEQFF
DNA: TGTGCCAGCAGCTTAGCTCCGGCGGGGGGGACTTACAATGAGCAGTTCTTC

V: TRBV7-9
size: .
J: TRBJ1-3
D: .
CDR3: CASSLGLLQGGRSGNTIYF
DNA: TGTGCCAGCAGCTTAGGACTACTACAGGGTGGGAGATCTGGAAACACCATATATTTT

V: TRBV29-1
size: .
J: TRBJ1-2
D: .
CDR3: CSVGDMSSAYGYTF
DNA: TGCAGCGTGGGGGACATGTCTTCCGCCTATGGCTACACCTTC